This T cell receptor (beta chain) was recovered during a study of blood T cell repertoires in COVID-19. The wider study: The cDNA or gDNA used as material had been derived from T cells, B-cell-depleted T cells, or PBMCs.

Repertoires were generated with immunoSEQ multiplex PCR, while TCRdb's copy carries only in-frame clones and drops some. Of roughly 220,000 clones in the sample, 80% to 90% are singletons; the top ten hold about 3.5%. Germline values: CDR1 MGHDK, CDR2 SYGVNS. The CDR3 runs to 16 residues. Trimming cost V 3 bases and J 6 bases, with 21 bases left between them. The material sequenced was PBMCs or T cells enriched from blood (not recorded which). This chain links TRBV25-1 with TRBJ2-7; D is perhaps TRBD2 (6 bases). The source of this sequence is a woman aged 18-29 years in a cohort exposed to, infected with or recovered from COVID-19 (not recorded which). In DNA form, the CDR3 reads TGTGCCAGCAGTGATACCTGGTCGGGACCCGGGGGCGAGCAGTACTTC. Translation gives CASSDTWSGPGGEQYF.